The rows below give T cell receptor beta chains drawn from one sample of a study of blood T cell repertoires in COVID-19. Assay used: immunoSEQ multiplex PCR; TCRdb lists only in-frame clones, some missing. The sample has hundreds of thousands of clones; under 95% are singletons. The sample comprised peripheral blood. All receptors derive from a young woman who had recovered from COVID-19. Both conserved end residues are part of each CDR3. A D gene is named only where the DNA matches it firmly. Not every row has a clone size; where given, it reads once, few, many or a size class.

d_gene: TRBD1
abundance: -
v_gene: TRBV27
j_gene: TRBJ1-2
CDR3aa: CASSFGKGADYTF
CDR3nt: TGTGCCAGCAGTTTTGGGAAGGGGGCGGACTACACCTTC

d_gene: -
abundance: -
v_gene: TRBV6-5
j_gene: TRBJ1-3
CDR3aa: CASSPGGSGNTIYF
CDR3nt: TGTGCCAGCAGTCCGGGGGGCTCTGGAAACACCATATATTTT

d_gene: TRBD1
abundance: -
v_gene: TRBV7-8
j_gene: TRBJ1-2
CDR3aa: CASSYYRDREDGYTF
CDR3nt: TGTGCCAGCAGCTATTACCGGGACAGGGAAGATGGCTACACCTTC

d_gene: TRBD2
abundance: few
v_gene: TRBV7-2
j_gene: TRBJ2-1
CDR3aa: CASSLGPSGSYNEQFF
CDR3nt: TGTGCCAGCAGCTTAGGGCCTAGCGGAAGCTACAATGAGCAGTTCTTC

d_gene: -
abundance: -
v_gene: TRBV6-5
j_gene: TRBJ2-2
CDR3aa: CASMLRGGELFF
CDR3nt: TGTGCCAGCATGCTGAGGGGGGGGGAGCTGTTTTTT

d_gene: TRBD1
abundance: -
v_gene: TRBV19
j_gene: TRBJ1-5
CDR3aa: CASSKDRGSHQPQHF
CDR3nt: TGTGCCAGTAGCAAGGACAGGGGGTCCCATCAGCCCCAGCATTTT

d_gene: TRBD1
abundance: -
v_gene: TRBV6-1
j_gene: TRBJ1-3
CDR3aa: CASSEARTGDGDTIYF
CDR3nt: TGTGCCAGCAGTGAAGCCCGAACAGGGGACGGGGACACCATATATTTT

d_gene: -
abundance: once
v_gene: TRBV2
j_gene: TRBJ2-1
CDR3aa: CASSERANEQFF
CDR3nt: TGTGCCAGCAGTGAGAGAGCCAATGAGCAGTTCTTC

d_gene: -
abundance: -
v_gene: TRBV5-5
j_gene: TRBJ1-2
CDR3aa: CASMEALAQGVNFYYGYTF
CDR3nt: TGTGCCAGCATGGAGGCCCTGGCACAGGGAGTCAATTTTTACTATGGCTACACCTTC

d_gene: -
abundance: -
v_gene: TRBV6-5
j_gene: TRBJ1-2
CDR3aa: CASSYVQGPYGYTF
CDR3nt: TGTGCCAGCAGTTACGTGCAGGGCCCCTATGGCTACACCTTC

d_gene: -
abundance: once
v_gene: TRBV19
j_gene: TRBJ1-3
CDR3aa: CASSIREGAASGNTIYF
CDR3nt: TGTGCCAGTAGTATTCGTGAAGGGGCAGCCTCTGGAAACACCATATATTTT

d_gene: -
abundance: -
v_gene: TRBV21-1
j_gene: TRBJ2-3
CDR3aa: CASSRRTRKLADTQYF
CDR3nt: TGTGCCAGCAGCCGACGGACTAGGAAGCTGGCAGATACGCAGTATTTT

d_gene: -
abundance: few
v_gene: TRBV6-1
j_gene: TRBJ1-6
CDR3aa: CASSEVRLLHF
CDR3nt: TGTGCCAGCAGTGAAGTCAGGCTACTCCACTTT

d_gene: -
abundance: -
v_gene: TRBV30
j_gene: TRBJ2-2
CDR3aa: CAWSPGVRSAGELFF
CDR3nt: TGTGCCTGGAGTCCAGGGGTGAGGAGCGCCGGGGAGCTGTTTTTT

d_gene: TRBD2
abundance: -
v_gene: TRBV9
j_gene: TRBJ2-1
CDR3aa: CASSVAPRREKGNEQFF
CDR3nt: TGTGCCAGCAGCGTAGCGCCCAGGCGGGAGAAAGGAAATGAGCAGTTCTTC

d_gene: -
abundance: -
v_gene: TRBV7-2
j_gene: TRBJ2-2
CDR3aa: CASSLFAGELFF
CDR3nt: TGTGCCAGCAGCTTATTCGCCGGGGAGCTGTTTTTT

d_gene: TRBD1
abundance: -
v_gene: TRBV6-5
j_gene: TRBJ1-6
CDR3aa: CASSYYRGENSPLHF
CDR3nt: TGTGCCAGCAGTTACTACAGGGGAGAAAATTCACCCCTCCACTTT

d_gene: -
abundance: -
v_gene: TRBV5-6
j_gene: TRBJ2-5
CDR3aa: CASSFTPETSQETQYF
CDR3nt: TGTGCCAGCAGCTTCACCCCCGAGACTAGTCAAGAGACCCAGTACTTC

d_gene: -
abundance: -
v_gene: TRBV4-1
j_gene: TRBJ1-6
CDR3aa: CASSQVQGGSPLHF
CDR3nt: TGCGCCAGCAGCCAAGTACAGGGTGGTTCACCCCTCCACTTT

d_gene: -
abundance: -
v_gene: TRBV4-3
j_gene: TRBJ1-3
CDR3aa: CASSLDPQYSGNTIYF
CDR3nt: TGCGCCAGCAGCCTCGATCCCCAGTACTCTGGAAACACCATATATTTT

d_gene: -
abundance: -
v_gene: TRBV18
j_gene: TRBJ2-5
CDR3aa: CASSPVRGRETQYF
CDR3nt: TGTGCCAGCTCACCAGTAAGAGGGAGAGAGACCCAGTACTTC

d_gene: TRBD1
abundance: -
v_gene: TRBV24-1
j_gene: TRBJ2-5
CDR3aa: CATSAAGGETQYF
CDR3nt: TGTGCCACCAGTGCGGCAGGGGGCGAGACCCAGTACTTC

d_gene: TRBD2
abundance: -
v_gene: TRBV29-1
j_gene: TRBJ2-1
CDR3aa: CSVEPTSGYYNEQFF
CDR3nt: TGCAGCGTTGAACCAACTAGCGGTTACTACAATGAGCAGTTCTTC

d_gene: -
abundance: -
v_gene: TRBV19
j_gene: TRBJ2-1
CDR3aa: CASSIGGLEGKFF
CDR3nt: TGTGCCAGTAGTATAGGGGGACTCGAGGGGAAGTTCTTC

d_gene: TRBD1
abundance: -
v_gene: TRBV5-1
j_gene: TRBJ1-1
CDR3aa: CASRLTGGPMNTEAFF
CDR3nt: TGCGCCAGCAGATTAACAGGGGGCCCCATGAACACTGAAGCTTTCTTT

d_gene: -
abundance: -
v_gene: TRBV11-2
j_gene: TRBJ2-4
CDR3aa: CASSLAYPGTPGDIQYF
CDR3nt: TGTGCCAGCAGCTTAGCCTACCCCGGGACCCCGGGAGACATTCAGTACTTC

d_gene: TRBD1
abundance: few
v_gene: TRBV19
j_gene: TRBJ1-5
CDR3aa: CASSPDRDQPQHF
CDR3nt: TGTGCCAGTTCCCCCGACAGGGATCAGCCCCAGCATTTT

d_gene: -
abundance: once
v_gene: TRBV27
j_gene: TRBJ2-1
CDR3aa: CAGLWRSYPPSYNEQFF
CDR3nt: TGTGCCGGCCTGTGGCGGTCTTATCCCCCCTCCTACAATGAGCAGTTCTTC

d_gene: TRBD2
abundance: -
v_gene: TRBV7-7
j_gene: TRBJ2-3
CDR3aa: CASSLGLAGLTDTQYF
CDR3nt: TGTGCCAGCAGCTTAGGCCTAGCGGGCCTCACAGATACGCAGTATTTT

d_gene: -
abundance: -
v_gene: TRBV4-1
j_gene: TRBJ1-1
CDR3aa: CASSQEGGGWSTEAFF
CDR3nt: TGCGCCAGCAGCCAAGAAGGGGGGGGTTGGAGCACTGAAGCTTTCTTT

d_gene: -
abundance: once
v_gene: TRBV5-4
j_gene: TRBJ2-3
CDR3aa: CASSFGGPGSDTQYF
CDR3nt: TGTGCCAGCAGCTTCGGGGGACCTGGGTCTGATACGCAGTATTTT

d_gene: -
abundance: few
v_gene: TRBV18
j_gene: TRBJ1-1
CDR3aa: CASSPLRDTEAFF
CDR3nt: TGTGCCAGCTCACCACTTCGGGACACTGAAGCTTTCTTT

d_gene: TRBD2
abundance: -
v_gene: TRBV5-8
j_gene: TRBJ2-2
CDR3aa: CASSLPLAGPNTGELFF
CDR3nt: TGTGCCAGCAGCTTACCACTAGCGGGACCGAACACCGGGGAGCTGTTTTTT

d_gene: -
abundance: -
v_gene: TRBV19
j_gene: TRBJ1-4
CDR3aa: CASSSPRSTNEKLFF
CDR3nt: TGTGCCAGTAGCAGCCCCCGGAGTACTAATGAAAAACTGTTTTTT

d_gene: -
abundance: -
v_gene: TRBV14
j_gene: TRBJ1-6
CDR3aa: CASSRNVGGSYNSPLHF
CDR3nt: TGTGCCAGCAGCCGGAACGTAGGGGGCTCCTATAATTCACCCCTCCACTTT

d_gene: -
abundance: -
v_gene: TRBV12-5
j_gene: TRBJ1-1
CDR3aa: CASGVPGERAFF
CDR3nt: TGTGCTAGTGGAGTTCCAGGGGAGAGAGCTTTCTTT

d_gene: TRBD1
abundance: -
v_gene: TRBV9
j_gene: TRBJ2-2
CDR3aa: CATGTGSANTGELFF
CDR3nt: TGTGCCACCGGGACAGGGAGCGCGAACACCGGGGAGCTGTTTTTT

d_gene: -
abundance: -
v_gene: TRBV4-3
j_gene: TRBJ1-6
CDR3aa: CASSPNRLTNSPLHF
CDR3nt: TGCGCCAGCAGCCCTAACAGGCTGACCAATTCACCCCTCCACTTT

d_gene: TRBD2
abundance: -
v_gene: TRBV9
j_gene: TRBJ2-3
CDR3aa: CASSATSGSTDTQYF
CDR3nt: TGTGCCAGCAGCGCAACTAGCGGAAGCACAGATACGCAGTATTTT

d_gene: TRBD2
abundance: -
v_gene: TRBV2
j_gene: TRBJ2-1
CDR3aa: CASFQGLAGIRDSYNEQFF
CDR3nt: TGTGCTAGCTTCCAGGGACTAGCGGGGATACGAGACTCCTACAATGAGCAGTTCTTC

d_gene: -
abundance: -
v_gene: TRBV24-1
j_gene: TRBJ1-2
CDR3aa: CATSGMDSRNGYTF
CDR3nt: TGTGCCACCAGTGGGATGGACAGTCGCAACGGCTACACCTTC

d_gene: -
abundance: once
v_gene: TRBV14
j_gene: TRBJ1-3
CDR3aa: CASSQTKGQGDTIYF
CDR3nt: TGTGCCAGCAGCCAAACTAAGGGACAAGGGGACACCATATATTTT

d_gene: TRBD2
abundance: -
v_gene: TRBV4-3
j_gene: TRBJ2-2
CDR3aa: CASSHGASGRSGELFF
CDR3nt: TGCGCCAGCAGCCATGGGGCTAGCGGGAGATCCGGGGAGCTGTTTTTT

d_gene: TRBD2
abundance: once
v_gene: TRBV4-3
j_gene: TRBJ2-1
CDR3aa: CASSQPRGAGDYNEQFF
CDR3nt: TGCGCCAGCAGCCAACCACGAGGAGCGGGAGACTACAATGAGCAGTTCTTC

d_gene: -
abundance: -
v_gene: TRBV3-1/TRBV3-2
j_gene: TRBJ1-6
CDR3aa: CASSPRVGGTHNSPLHF
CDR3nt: TGTGCCAGCAGCCCCAGGGTAGGGGGTACTCATAATTCACCCCTCCACTTT

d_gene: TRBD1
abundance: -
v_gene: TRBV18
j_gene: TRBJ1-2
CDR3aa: CASSPPATGGEYGYTF
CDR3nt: TGTGCCAGCTCACCACCGGCGACAGGGGGCGAGTATGGCTACACCTTC

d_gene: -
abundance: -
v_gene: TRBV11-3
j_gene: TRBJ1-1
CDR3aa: CASRPQRDTEAFF
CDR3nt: TGTGCCAGCAGACCACAGAGAGACACTGAAGCTTTCTTT

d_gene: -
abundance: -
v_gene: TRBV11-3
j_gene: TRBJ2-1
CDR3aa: CASSLGASSYNEQFF
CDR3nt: TGTGCCAGCAGCTTAGGAGCGAGCTCCTACAATGAGCAGTTCTTC

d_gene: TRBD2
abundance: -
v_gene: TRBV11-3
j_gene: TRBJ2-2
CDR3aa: CASSLAREGGTGELFF
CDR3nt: TGTGCCAGCAGCTTAGCACGGGAGGGCGGGACCGGGGAGCTGTTTTTT

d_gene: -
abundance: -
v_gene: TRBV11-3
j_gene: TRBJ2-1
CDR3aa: CASSLTLNHNEQFF
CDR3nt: TGTGCCAGCAGCTTGACACTTAACCACAATGAGCAGTTCTTC

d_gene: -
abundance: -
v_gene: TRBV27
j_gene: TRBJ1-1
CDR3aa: CASSFRGRTEAFF
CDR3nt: TGTGCCAGCAGTTTCAGGGGACGCACTGAAGCTTTCTTT

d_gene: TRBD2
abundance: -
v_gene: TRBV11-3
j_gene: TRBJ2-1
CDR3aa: CASSLGTSGEGDEQFF
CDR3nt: TGTGCCAGCAGCTTAGGGACTAGCGGGGAAGGCGATGAGCAGTTCTTC

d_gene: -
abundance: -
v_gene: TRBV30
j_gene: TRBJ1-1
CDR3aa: CAWSVALYANTEAFF
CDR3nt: TGTGCCTGGAGTGTAGCCCTGTATGCGAACACTGAAGCTTTCTTT

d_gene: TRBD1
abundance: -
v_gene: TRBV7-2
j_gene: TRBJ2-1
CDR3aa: CASSFGDRMGNEQFF
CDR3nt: TGTGCCAGCAGCTTTGGGGACAGGATGGGTAATGAGCAGTTCTTC

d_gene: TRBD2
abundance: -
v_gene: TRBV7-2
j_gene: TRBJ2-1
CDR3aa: CASSPRGTSYNEQFF
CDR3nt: TGTGCCAGCAGCCCCCGGGGGACTAGCTACAATGAGCAGTTCTTC

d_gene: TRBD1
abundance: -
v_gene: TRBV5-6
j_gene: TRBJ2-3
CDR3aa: CASSRDRGDTQYF
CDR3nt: TGTGCCAGCAGTCGAGACAGGGGAGATACGCAGTATTTT

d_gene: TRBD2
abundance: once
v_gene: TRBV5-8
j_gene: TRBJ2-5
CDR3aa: CASSPSGRSLYQETQYF
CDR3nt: TGTGCCAGCAGCCCGAGCGGGAGGTCTCTGTACCAAGAGACCCAGTACTTC

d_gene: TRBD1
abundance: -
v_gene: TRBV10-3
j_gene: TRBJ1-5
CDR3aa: CAISESGQGSNQPQHF
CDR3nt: TGTGCCATCAGTGAGTCGGGACAGGGGAGCAATCAGCCCCAGCATTTT

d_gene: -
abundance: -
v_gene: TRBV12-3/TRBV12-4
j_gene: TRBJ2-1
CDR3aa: CASSFRGAGQFF
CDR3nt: TGTGCCAGCAGTTTCCGGGGGGCCGGGCAGTTCTTC

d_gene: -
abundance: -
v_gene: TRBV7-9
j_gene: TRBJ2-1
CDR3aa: CASSLGSIYNEQFF
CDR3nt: TGTGCCAGCAGCTTGGGGAGTATATACAATGAGCAGTTCTTC